Detailed here is one TCR beta chain. With 4 bases removed from V and 6 bases from J, the gap between germline ends came to 19 bases. This CDR3 region has 16 residues. Germline values: CDR1 SGHRS, CDR2 YFSETQ. Following RNA extraction, reverse transcription yielded cDNA that acted as the sequencing template. The data were produced by immunoSEQ multiplex PCR, yet TCRdb's version contains in-frame clones alone and is incomplete. The sample lists roughly 200,000 clones; approximately 47% were seen once. The record originates from a study of CD8+ T cells in alopecia areata. Specified treatment: oral pan-JAK inhibitor, 5-10 mg twice daily. Both CD4+ and CD8+ T cells were separated by sorting PBMCs.

The rearrangement uses TRBV5-1 and TRBJ2-2; possibly TRBD1 for D (6 bases). The TCR comes from a human donor with alopecia areata. The material sequenced was CD4+ T cells sorted from blood, taken at approximately week 36, from a patient treated with tofacitinib. This chain's CDR3 is CASSPRGPTGSGELFF. The CDR3 region has the DNA TGCGCCAGCAGCCCCAGGGGTCCAACAGGGTCCGGGGAGCTGTTTTTT.